This T cell receptor (beta chain) was identified during a study of glioma-infiltrating T cells after dendritic cell vaccination. The assay was immunoSEQ multiplex PCR, and TCRdb's table has in-frame clones only and misses some. The table lists tens of thousands of clones, more than 75% of them singletons. The time point is: after dendritic cell vaccination, including at tumor progression/relapse. All glioblastoma patients lacked an isocitrate dehydrogenase mutation. The V segment lost 0 bases and the J segment 4 bases; nucleotides outside the gene matches: 9. CDR3 length: 18 amino acids. CDR1 is LNHNV and CDR2 is YYDKDF in the germline V gene (reference sequence).

The source of this sequence is a human donor with glioblastoma. Here the sequenced sample was blood, taken after dendritic cell vaccination. The genes are TRBV15 and TRBJ1-4; 9 bases agree with TRBD1. Here the CDR3 reads CATSREPHGQGFNEKLFF. In DNA, the CDR3 is TGTGCCACCAGCAGAGAGCCGCATGGACAGGGGTTTAATGAAAAACTGTTTTTT.